These 30 T cell receptor beta chains originate from one sample sequenced in a study of blood T cell repertoires in COVID-19. Produced via immunoSEQ multiplex PCR; TCRdb's table is partial and in-frame only. Among roughly 100,000 clones, roughly 87% were seen once, and the ten largest hold approximately 5.4%. Sequencing was carried out using peripheral blood. These receptors came from a woman in her forties or fifties with COVID-19, enrolled during active disease.

The gene calls are TRBV19 and TRBJ2-5; D not certain. Germline V gene sequence: CDR1 LNHDA, CDR2 SQIVND (reference sequence). There are 13 residues in the CDR3. Trimming shortened V by 4 bases and J by 1 base, and 7 bases separated the two germline ends. Written as DNA, the CDR3 is TGTGCCAGTAGTACCTCAGGCCAAGAGACCCAGTACTTC. This codes for CASSTSGQETQYF.

The rearrangement uses TRBV7-9 and TRBJ2-5, with 7 bases aligning to TRBD1. CDR3 length equals 14 residues. Trimming at V came to 1 base and at J to 5 bases, leaving 4 bases not matched to a gene. Germline V CDR1 and CDR2: SEHNR, FQNEAQ (reference sequence). Here the CDR3 reads CASSLVDRDETQYF. The CDR3 DNA reads TGTGCCAGCAGCTTAGTAGACAGGGACGAGACCCAGTACTTC.

CDR3: CASGDRDSYGYTF. Here the CDR3 DNA reads TGTGCCAGTGGGGACAGGGACAGCTATGGCTACACCTTC. V gene TRBV19 combines with J gene TRBJ1-2; 9 bases agree with TRBD1. Per the germline V gene, CDR1 is LNHDA and CDR2 is SQIVND (reference sequence). CDR3 size: 13 residues. Germline trimming cut 8 bases from V and 4 bases from J; bases unmatched to any gene: 5.

V and J are TRBV5-1 and TRBJ1-4; D unresolved. Trimming took off 3 bases at V and 7 bases at J, with 10 bases between the two ends. The CDR3 runs 13 residues. The germline V gene has CDR1 SGHRS and CDR2 YFSETQ. The CDR3: CASSSPTLEKLFF. In DNA form, the CDR3 reads TGCGCCAGCAGCTCCCCAACTCTTGAAAAACTGTTTTTT.

The CDR3 bases are TGTGCCAGCAGTCTTATCGACAGGGCTCAGCCCCAGCATTTT. Protein product: CASSLIDRAQPQHF. The J gene is TRBJ1-5, the V gene TRBV6-4; 7 nucleotides align to TRBD1. The trim removed 5 bases at V and 6 bases at J, leaving 7 bases unmatched. Per the germline V gene, CDR1 is MRHNA and CDR2 is SNTAGT. The CDR3 extends over 14 amino acids.

The V and J genes are TRBV5-8 and TRBJ2-1, with 12 bases lining up with TRBD2. This CDR3 comprises 15 residues. V shed 4 bases and J 7 bases; nucleotides not matched to a gene: 6. Germline V lookup: CDR1 SGHTS, CDR2 YDEGEE. CDR3 amino acids: CASSQLAGGRNEQFF. CDR3 coding DNA: TGTGCCAGCAGCCAACTAGCGGGGGGTCGAAATGAGCAGTTCTTC.

Notes on this clone: One end of the junction is discordant with germline, which a read error may explain. The DNA of the CDR3 is TGCGCCAGCAGCTTGAGTGGGACAACTTATGAAAAACTGTTTTTT. Protein product: CASSLSGTTYEKLFF. The chain uses TRBV5-1 and TRBJ1-4; D might be TRBD1 (6 bases). The CDR3 runs 15 residues. Germline assignment: CDR1 SGHRS and CDR2 YFSETQ.

The chain recombines TRBV9 with TRBJ1-3, with D unclear. Deletions cut 4 bases from V and 7 bases from J, with 18 bases between. The CDR3 has 15 residues. Germline V lookup: CDR1 SGDLS, CDR2 YYNGEE. This CDR3 reads CASSPKGGERNTIYF. In DNA form, the CDR3 reads TGTGCCAGCAGCCCCAAGGGAGGAGAGAGGAACACCATATATTTT.

The chain recombines TRBV4-1 with TRBJ2-3, with D maybe TRBD2 (5 bases). V lost 4 bases and J 5 bases, leaving 7 bases between the germline ends. Germline V gene lookup returns CDR1 MGHRA and CDR2 YSYEKL. CDR3 size: 12 residues. CDR3 in amino acids: CASSRLLDTQYF. In DNA form, the CDR3 reads TGCGCCAGCAGCCGACTACTAGATACGCAGTATTTT.

The chain joins TRBV7-2 to TRBJ2-1, with 7 bases fitting TRBD2. The CDR3 consists of 15 residues. Germline trimming cut 2 bases from V and 4 bases from J; bases unmatched to any gene: 5. Germline V CDR1 and CDR2: SGHTA, FQGNSA. The CDR3 region is CASSLRGRGYNEQFF. CDR3 DNA: TGTGCCAGCAGCTTAAGAGGGCGGGGGTACAATGAGCAGTTCTTC.

V and J are TRBV5-1 and TRBJ2-1; 7 bases match TRBD1. Germline V lookup: CDR1 SGHRS, CDR2 YFSETQ. The CDR3 runs 14 residues. V was clipped by 4 bases and J by 7 bases; unmatched bases: 8. The CDR3 sequence: CASSPTGYGNEQFF. The CDR3 DNA sequence: TGCGCCAGCAGCCCGACAGGGTACGGAAATGAGCAGTTCTTC.

The chain uses TRBV3-1 (or the pseudogene TRBV3-2) and TRBJ2-7; a weak D match, TRBD2 (6 bases). The CDR3 covers 15 residues. CDR1 LGHDT and CDR2 YNNKEL come from the germline V gene (reference sequence). The V and J ends lost 2 bases and 7 bases respectively, with 18 bases between them. CDR3 bases: TGTGCCAGCAGCCAATATGTGGGGACTGAGGAGGAGCAGTACTTC. Protein sequence: CASSQYVGTEEEQYF.

The J gene is TRBJ1-5, the V gene TRBV19; possible D gene TRBD1, 6 bases. V was cut by 11 bases and J by 0 bases, with 11 bases left in between. The CDR3 is made up of 13 amino acids. Germline CDR1 reads LNHDA; CDR2 reads SQIVND (reference sequence). CDR3 DNA: TGTGCCGAAGGCAGGGGTAGCAATCAGCCCCAGCATTTT. Translating it yields CAEGRGSNQPQHF.

The chain joins TRBV7-6 to TRBJ2-7; TRBD1 matches 7 bases. This CDR3 has 15 residues. Germline-derived CDR1 and CDR2 are SGHVS and FNYEAQ. Unmatched junction bases numbered 6, after V lost 1 base and J lost 3 bases. CDR3 in amino acids: CASSLGQGVNYEQYF. The DNA of the CDR3 is TGTGCCAGCAGCTTAGGACAGGGAGTGAACTACGAGCAGTACTTC.

The chain employs TRBV2 and TRBJ1-4; perhaps TRBD1 as D (6 bases). Germline V CDR1 and CDR2: SNHLY, FYNNEI. Trimming pared 8 bases from V and 8 bases from J, leaving 15 bases between. CDR3 length: 13 residues. The CDR3 bases are TGTGCCAGCCATCGGGACAAGGCGGAAAAACTGTTTTTT. This sequence encodes CASHRDKAEKLFF.

The rearrangement links TRBV5-5 to TRBJ1-1; 7 nucleotides match TRBD1. Germline assignment: CDR1 SGHKS and CDR2 YYEKEE (reference sequence). Trimming took 0 bases from V and 4 from J; bases not matched to a gene: 6. This CDR3 spans 15 amino acids. The CDR3 DNA reads as TGTGCCAGCAGCTTGGCCGCGTCAGGGGGCACTGAAGCTTTCTTT. The encoded protein is CASSLAASGGTEAFF.

The rearrangement links TRBV7-5 to TRBJ2-5; the table's D call of TRBD2 was not tested on the DNA. TRBV7-5 is designated a pseudogene. The CDR3 totals 13 residues. This CDR3 reads CARAGTPQETQYF. CDR3 in DNA: TGTGCAAGAGCGGGAACCCCCCAAGAGACCCAGTACTTC.

This clone appeared a few times. CDR3 nucleotides: TGTGCCAGCCGCCGGGACAGGGACAACACCGGGGAGCTGTTTTTT. Residues: CASRRDRDNTGELFF. The chain is built from TRBV10-3 and TRBJ2-2, with 9 bases aligning to TRBD1. CDR1 and CDR2 from the germline V gene are ENHRY and SYGVKD. J gave up 2 bases and V 10 bases, and 8 bases lay outside the gene matches. CDR3 length: 15 residues.

The V call is TRBV14, the J call TRBJ2-1; 10 bases map to TRBD2. V lost 1 base and J lost 8; bases outside the gene matches: 5. CDR1 and CDR2 from the germline V gene are SGHDN and FVKESK. CDR3 length: 15 residues. The CDR3 is CASSQAAGGFYEQFF. The CDR3 DNA reads as TGTGCCAGCAGCCAAGCAGCGGGGGGGTTCTATGAGCAGTTCTTC.

The rearrangement uses TRBV7-3 and TRBJ2-2, with D perhaps TRBD1 (5 bases). Germline V gene lookup returns CDR1 SGHTA and CDR2 FQGTGA. V shed 2 bases and J shed 3 bases, with 10 bases lying between them. The CDR3 runs 15 residues. The CDR3 loop reads CASSLVAGYTGELFF. The DNA for the CDR3 is TGTGCCAGCAGCTTAGTAGCAGGGTACACCGGGGAGCTGTTTTTT.

This chain uses TRBV6-5 with TRBJ1-1, with D unclear. With 7 bases removed from V and 1 base from J, the gap between germline ends came to 13 bases. The CDR3 sequence is 14 residues long. CDR1 and CDR2 from the germline V gene are MNHEY and SVGAGI. CDR3 in DNA: TGTGCCAGCACCCACGGAGAGGCGAACACTGAAGCTTTCTTT. It translates to CASTHGEANTEAFF.

In DNA form, the CDR3 reads TGTGCCAGCAGCCGAAGCACCCGAAGCGGGGGGGCCTACGAGCAGTACTTC. Translating gives CASSRSTRSGGAYEQYF. The rearrangement uses TRBV3-1 (or the pseudogene TRBV3-2) and TRBJ2-7; 10 nucleotides line up with TRBD2. Germline-derived CDR1 and CDR2 are LGHDT and YNNKEL (reference sequence). With 4 bases clipped from V and 2 bases from J, the junction kept 11 bases outside the gene matches. CDR3 length: 17 residues.

The chain carries TRBV18 and TRBJ2-1; 8 bases are shared with TRBD2. The CDR3 sequence is 15 residues long. V dropped 2 bases and J dropped 6; count of bases not matched to a gene: 6. CDR1 is KGHSH and CDR2 is LQKENI in the germline V gene. CDR3 coding DNA: TGTGCCAGCTCACCAGCGGGGGGTTTGGGCAATGAGCAGTTCTTC. Its protein is CASSPAGGLGNEQFF.

The chain carries TRBV28 and TRBJ1-5; D remains unclear. V was pared by 6 bases and J by 4 bases, with 4 bases between. The CDR3 runs to 11 residues. CDR1 and CDR2 (germline): MDHEN, SYDVKM. The CDR3 is CASSRNQPQHF. The CDR3 DNA sequence: TGTGCCAGCAGCCGGAATCAGCCCCAGCATTTT.

The V call is TRBV3-1 (or the pseudogene TRBV3-2), the J call TRBJ2-1, with 8 bases aligning to TRBD2. Germline CDR1 and CDR2: LGHDT and YNNKEL (reference sequence). With V trimmed by 2 bases and J by 5 bases, 2 bases remained unmatched. The length of the CDR3 is 14 residues. This CDR3 reads CASSQLGGDNEQFF. CDR3 nucleotide sequence: TGTGCCAGCAGCCAACTCGGGGGGGACAATGAGCAGTTCTTC.

In DNA, the CDR3 is TGTGCCAGCAGCTGGGGCCGGAACACTGAAGCTTTCTTT. Translating it yields CASSWGRNTEAFF. The rearrangement joins TRBV5-4 to TRBJ1-1; possibly TRBD1 for D (5 bases). The CDR3 loop spans 13 amino acids. CDR1 is SGHNT and CDR2 is YYREEE in the germline V gene (reference sequence). Trimming left V 3 bases short and J 1 base short, with 7 bases between.

The chain is built from TRBV7-6 and TRBJ1-3; no definite D call. The CDR3 consists of 18 residues. Germline V gene lookup returns CDR1 SGHVS and CDR2 FNYEAQ. With 0 bases removed from V and 5 bases from J, the gap between germline ends came to 20 bases. CDR3 coding DNA: TGTGCCAGCAGCTTAGCCCCCCGGGTGGTGTCTTGGAGAAACACCATATATTTT. Amino acids: CASSLAPRVVSWRNTIYF.

J is TRBJ1-1 and V is TRBV10-3; the match to TRBD1 covers 7 bases. J was trimmed by 5 bases and V by 0 bases; bases with no gene match: 6. The CDR3 covers 15 residues. The germline V gene encodes CDR1 ENHRY and CDR2 SYGVKD. The CDR3 here is CAISESETGRTEAFF. The DNA for the CDR3 is TGTGCCATCAGTGAGTCCGAGACAGGGCGGACTGAAGCTTTCTTT.

The chain is built from TRBV6-5 and TRBJ1-1, with 7 nucleotides matching TRBD1. Trimming took 6 bases from V and 1 from J; bases not matched to a gene: 5. Germline loops: CDR1 MNHEY, CDR2 SVGAGI. This CDR3 has 14 residues. The DNA for the CDR3 is TGTGCCAGCAGCCACAGGGGTGGGAACACTGAAGCTTTCTTT. Amino acid sequence: CASSHRGGNTEAFF.

This rearrangement joins TRBV10-1 to TRBJ1-4; possible D gene TRBD1, 6 bases. Germline CDR1 reads WNHNN; CDR2 reads SYGVQD (reference sequence). The CDR3 extends over 14 amino acids. The V and J ends lost 10 bases and 4 bases respectively, with 16 bases between them. CDR3 sequence reads: CATEDSALNEKLFF. The DNA for the CDR3 is TGCGCCACCGAGGACAGCGCCCTTAATGAAAAACTGTTTTTT.